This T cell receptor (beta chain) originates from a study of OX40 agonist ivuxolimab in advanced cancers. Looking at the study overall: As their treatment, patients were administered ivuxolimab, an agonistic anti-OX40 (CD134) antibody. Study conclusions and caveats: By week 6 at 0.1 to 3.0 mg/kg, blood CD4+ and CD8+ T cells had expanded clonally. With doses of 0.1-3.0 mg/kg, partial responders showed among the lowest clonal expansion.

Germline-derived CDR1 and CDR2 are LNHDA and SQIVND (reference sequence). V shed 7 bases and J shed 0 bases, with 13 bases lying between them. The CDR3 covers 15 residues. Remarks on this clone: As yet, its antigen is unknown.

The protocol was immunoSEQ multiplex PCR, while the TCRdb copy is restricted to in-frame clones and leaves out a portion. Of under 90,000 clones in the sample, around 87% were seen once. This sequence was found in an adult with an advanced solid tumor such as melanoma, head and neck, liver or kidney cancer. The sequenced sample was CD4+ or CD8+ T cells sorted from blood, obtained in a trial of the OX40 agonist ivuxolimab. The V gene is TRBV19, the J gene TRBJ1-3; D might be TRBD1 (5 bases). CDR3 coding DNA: TGTGCCAGTAAAGTTGAGGGGTCCTCTGGAAACACCATATATTTT. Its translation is CASKVEGSSGNTIYF.